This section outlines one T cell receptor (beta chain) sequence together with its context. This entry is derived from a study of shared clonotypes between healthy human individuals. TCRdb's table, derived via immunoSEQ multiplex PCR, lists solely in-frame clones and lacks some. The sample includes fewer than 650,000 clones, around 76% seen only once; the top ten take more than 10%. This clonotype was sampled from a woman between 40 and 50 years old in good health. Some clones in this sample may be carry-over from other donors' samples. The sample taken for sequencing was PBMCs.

CDR3 residues: CASSHPGQGATGELFF. CDR3 nucleotides: TGCGCCAGCAGCCACCCGGGACAGGGTGCCACCGGGGAGCTGTTTTTT. The rearrangement uses TRBV5-1 and TRBJ2-2; 9 positions match TRBD1. The germline gives CDR1 SGHRS, CDR2 YFSETQ. The CDR3 totals 16 residues. The trim removed 4 bases at V and 4 bases at J, leaving 8 bases unmatched. Complete variable domain (other parts from reference TRBV5-1 and TRBJ2-2): KAGVTQTPRYLIKTRGQQVTLSCSPISGHRSVSWYQQTPGQGLQFLFEYFSETQRNKGNFPGRFSGRQFSNSRSEMNVSTLELGDSALYLCASSHPGQGATGELFFGEGSRLTVL.